These 28 T cell receptor beta chains were all obtained from the same sample, sequenced in a study of identical twins. TCRdb passed the 5' RACE reads through MiXCR, listing each CDR3 protein once. Of 500,000 or so distinct CDR3 sequences in the sample, approximately 22% were seen once. The same data also contributed to another study, on T cells expressing NK-cell markers.

Sequences were obtained from CD4+ T cells sorted from blood. Source of these receptors: a woman aged 18-29 years in good health.

This clonotype was seen more than once but under ten times. V is TRBV3-1 and J is TRBJ1-1, with D possibly TRBD1 on 5 matching bases. The CDR3 consists of 12 residues. V was clipped by 1 base and J by 11 bases, with 11 bases between them. CDR1 and CDR2 from the germline V gene are LGHDT and YNNKEL (reference sequence). CDR3: CASSQVKGSAFF. CDR3 nucleotides: TGTGCCAGCAGCCAAGTGAAGGGGTCTGCTTTCTTT.

This clonotype was detected only a few times. J is TRBJ1-5 and V is TRBV16, with D possibly being TRBD1 (5 bases). The CDR3 extends over 17 amino acids. Germline V gene data show CDR1 as KGHSY and CDR2 as FQNENV. V lost 4 bases and J 2 bases, leaving 18 bases between the germline ends. The chain's CDR3 is CASSPHSGGGGNQPQHF. The CDR3 region has the DNA TGTGCCAGCAGCCCACACTCCGGGGGGGGTGGCAATCAGCCCCAGCATTTT.

This chain connects TRBV12-3 or TRBV12-4 to TRBJ1-5; D might be TRBD1 (6 bases). Deletions cut 7 bases from V and 2 bases from J, with 12 bases between. CDR3 length: 14 amino acids. The CDR3 DNA follows: TGTGCCAGCACCCAGACAGGACGCAATCAGCCCCAGCATTTT. Amino acid sequence: CASTQTGRNQPQHF.

The chain joins TRBV10-3 to TRBJ1-1; TRBD1 matches at 11 bases. CDR3 size: 16 residues. The V and J ends lost 2 bases and 5 bases, in that order; junction bases with no gene match: 7. Germline V gene data show CDR1 as ENHRY and CDR2 as SYGVKD. CDR3 DNA: TGTGCCATCAGTGAGCCTCTGGGGACAGGGGGAACTGAAGCTTTCTTT. Amino acids: CAISEPLGTGGTEAFF.

The rearrangement uses TRBV5-6 and TRBJ2-3; the D is unclear. This CDR3 spans 14 amino acids. Trimming took 6 bases from V and 2 from J, leaving 13 bases between them. CDR1 SGHDT and CDR2 YYEEEE come from the germline V gene. The CDR3 bases are TGTGCCAGCAAAGCCACCGAGGCCACAGATACGCAGTATTTT. Translating it yields CASKATEATDTQYF. Looking up the rest from reference TRBV5-6 and TRBJ2-3 gives the full variable domain: DAGVTQSPTHLIKTRGQQVTLRCSPKSGHDTVSWYQQALGQGPQFIFQYYEEEERQRGNFPDRFSGHQFPNYSSELNVNALLLGDSALYLCASKATEATDTQYFGPGTRLTVL.

This clonotype was seen only a few times. V is TRBV29-1 and J is TRBJ1-3; tentatively, D is TRBD1 (6 bases). The CDR3 covers 14 residues. Trimming shortened V by 6 bases and J by 2 bases, and 14 bases separated the two germline ends. CDR1 and CDR2 (germline): SQVTM, ANQGSEA. This chain's CDR3 is CSVVTGRTGNTIYF. The CDR3 DNA reads as TGCAGCGTCGTAACAGGGAGAACTGGAAACACCATATATTTT.

This clonotype has at least ten counts. This chain joins TRBV10-1 and TRBJ1-1; 7 nucleotides line up with TRBD1. The length of the CDR3 is 13 residues. Per the germline V gene, CDR1 is WNHNN and CDR2 is SYGVQD (reference sequence). The ends lost 3 bases at V and 7 bases at J; junction bases unmatched: 5. The CDR3 loop reads CASSDAQGFEAFF. For the CDR3, the DNA is TGCGCCAGCAGTGACGCACAGGGGTTTGAAGCTTTCTTT.

J is TRBJ2-7 and V is TRBV7-2; D unresolved. The V and J ends lost 5 bases and 3 bases respectively, with 11 bases between them. There are 13 residues in the CDR3. Looked up from germline, CDR1 is SGHTA and CDR2 is FQGNSA. CDR3 nucleotide sequence: TGTGCCAGCAGCCCCCAATATTACTACGAGCAGTACTTC. This encodes CASSPQYYYEQYF. Complete variable domain (other parts from reference TRBV7-2 and TRBJ2-7): GAGVSQSPSNKVTEKGKDVELRCDPISGHTALYWYRQSLGQGLEFLIYFQGNSAPDKSGLPSDRFSAERTGGSVSTLTIQRTQQEDSAVYLCASSPQYYYEQYFGPGTRLTVT.

This clonotype occurred a few times. V is TRBV12-3 or TRBV12-4 and J is TRBJ2-1; tentative D call: TRBD2 (7 bases). The CDR3 covers 15 residues. Trimming stripped 6 bases from V and 7 bases from J, with 19 bases between. The CDR3, as DNA: TGTGCCAGCAGCCCTCGGGCGGGGGACACTAATGAGCAGTTCTTC. It yields the protein CASSPRAGDTNEQFF.

This sequence joins TRBV5-1 and TRBJ2-7, with D maybe TRBD2 (5 bases). This CDR3 is 14 amino acids long. Germline V lookup: CDR1 SGHRS, CDR2 YFSETQ. V was trimmed by 1 base and J by 1 base, leaving 9 bases between them. DNA for the CDR3: TGCGCCAGCAGCTTGCTCAGCGGTTCCTACGAGCAGTACTTC. Its translation: CASSLLSGSYEQYF.

The J gene is TRBJ2-1, the V gene TRBV6-6, with D unresolved. The V end lost 6 bases, the J end lost 2 bases, and 8 bases lay between the germline ends. The CDR3 length is 13 residues. CDR1 is MNHNY and CDR2 is SVGAGI in the germline V gene (reference sequence). CDR3 amino acids: CASRERTYNEQFF. The DNA of the CDR3 is TGTGCCAGCAGGGAGCGTACCTACAATGAGCAGTTCTTC.

The J gene is TRBJ2-7, the V gene TRBV20-1; the D is unclear. Trimming pared 5 bases from V and 6 bases from J, leaving 20 bases between. CDR1 and CDR2 from the germline V gene are DFQATT and SNEGSKA (reference sequence). The CDR3 is 14 residues long. The CDR3 nucleotides are TGCAGTGCTGCCGTAGGGCCCCGTTACTCCGAGCAGTACTTC. Translation: CSAAVGPRYSEQYF.

The chain uses TRBV20-1 and TRBJ1-3; D call uncertain. This CDR3 has 14 residues. The germline V gene encodes CDR1 DFQATT and CDR2 SNEGSKA (reference sequence). Trimming cost V 5 bases and J 0 bases, with 11 bases left between them. CDR3 in DNA: TGCAGTGCTGCTGGGGTAGTCTCTGGAAACACCATATATTTT. Translation: CSAAGVVSGNTIYF.

This clonotype was counted a few times. The chain joins TRBV20-1 to TRBJ2-1; 15 nucleotides agree with TRBD2. Germline V gene lookup returns CDR1 DFQATT and CDR2 SNEGSKA (reference sequence). The CDR3 is 14 residues long. The J segment lost 7 bases and the V segment lost 5 bases, leaving 3 bases of the junction unmatched. The CDR3 DNA sequence: TGCAGTGCTGGACTAGCGGGGGGGCCTAATGAGCAGTTCTTC. The encoded protein is CSAGLAGGPNEQFF.

V usage is TRBV7-6 and J usage is TRBJ2-5; D is perhaps TRBD2 (7 bases). This CDR3 spans 16 amino acids. The V and J ends lost 3 bases and 6 bases respectively, with 20 bases between them. Germline loops: CDR1 SGHVS, CDR2 FNYEAQ. This chain's CDR3 is CASSFLRGRGGKTQYF. CDR3 DNA sequence: TGTGCCAGCAGCTTTCTTCGGGGCAGGGGAGGGAAGACCCAGTACTTC.

The chain has TRBV6-2 or TRBV6-3 and TRBJ2-3; the D gene is possibly TRBD2 (6 bases). CDR3 size: 15 residues. Germline V gene data show CDR1 as MNHEY and CDR2 as SVGEGT. The V gene lost 8 bases and the J gene lost 0 bases, with 15 bases spanning the gap. Written as DNA, the CDR3 is TGTGCCAGCCGAGGTCGGCGGGACAGCACAGATACGCAGTATTTT. Translation: CASRGRRDSTDTQYF.

J is TRBJ2-5 and V is TRBV12-3 or TRBV12-4, with 11 bases lining up with TRBD1. The CDR3 is 15 residues long. J lost 4 bases, V lost 6 bases, and 7 bases had no gene match. CDR3 residues: CASSRGTGGRETQYF. CDR3 nucleotide sequence: TGTGCCAGCAGCCGAGGGACAGGGGGTAGAGAGACCCAGTACTTC.

This clonotype appeared many times. The V and J genes are TRBV20-1 and TRBJ2-3; D may be TRBD2 (6 bases). The CDR3 runs 13 residues. V was pared by 3 bases and J by 6 bases, with 13 bases between. Germline CDR1 and CDR2: DFQATT and SNEGSKA (reference sequence). The CDR3 loop is CSARASAGDTQYF. The CDR3 DNA follows: TGCAGTGCTAGGGCCAGCGCGGGGGATACGCAGTATTTT.

V and J are TRBV5-1 and TRBJ2-1; the D gene is possibly TRBD2 (6 bases). The CDR3 has 15 amino acids. V lost 3 bases to trimming and J lost 13 bases, with 23 bases between them. Germline CDR1 is SGHRS and CDR2 is YFSETQ. The CDR3: CASSSEGAGILLQFF. CDR3 DNA sequence: TGCGCCAGCAGCTCCGAAGGGGCGGGAATACTCTTACAGTTCTTC. Full variable domain (remainder filled in from reference TRBV5-1 and TRBJ2-1): KAGVTQTPRYLIKTRGQQVTLSCSPISGHRSVSWYQQTPGQGLQFLFEYFSETQRNKGNFPGRFSGRQFSNSRSEMNVSTLELGDSALYLCASSSEGAGILLQFFGPGTRLTVL.

There are a few counts of this clonotype. The chain links TRBV6-1 to TRBJ1-2; 8 nucleotides agree with TRBD1. V lost 6 bases and J lost 4; bases outside the gene matches: 10. This CDR3 has 15 amino acids. Germline lookup yields CDR1 MNHNS and CDR2 SASEGT. The DNA of the CDR3 is TGTGCCAGCAGCAGACGTCCGGGACAGGTCTATGGCTACACCTTC. Residues: CASSRRPGQVYGYTF.

The table lists this clonotype with a few counts. The chain is built from TRBV10-3 and TRBJ2-1; D is perhaps TRBD2 (6 bases). In germline, CDR1 is ENHRY, CDR2 SYGVKD. Trimming removed 6 bases at V and 10 bases at J, with 16 bases between. CDR3 length: 13 residues. The CDR3 protein is CAIRDGGPEEQFF. The CDR3 nucleotides are TGTGCCATCAGGGATGGAGGGCCAGAGGAGCAGTTCTTC.

This clonotype has a handful of counts. The genes are TRBV7-9 and TRBJ1-1; no reliable D call. CDR1 is SEHNR and CDR2 is FQNEAQ in the germline V gene (reference sequence). There are 12 residues in the CDR3. Trimming left V 5 bases short and J 10 bases short, with 14 bases between. This CDR3 is CASSPVEGRAFF. The CDR3 DNA reads TGTGCCAGCAGCCCCGTCGAAGGGCGAGCTTTCTTT.

This rearrangement joins TRBV9 to TRBJ2-3; 7 positions agree with TRBD1. This CDR3 has 14 amino acids. Germline V lookup: CDR1 SGDLS, CDR2 YYNGEE. The V and J ends lost 4 bases and 1 base, in that order; junction bases with no gene match: 3. CDR3 loop: CASSPGQRTDTQYF. The CDR3 region has the DNA TGTGCCAGCAGCCCGGGACAGCGCACAGATACGCAGTATTTT.

The V call is TRBV7-9, the J call TRBJ2-5; 7 bases match TRBD1. Germline values: CDR1 SEHNR, CDR2 FQNEAQ (reference sequence). V lost 5 bases to trimming and J lost 5 bases; unmatched junction nucleotides: 8. The CDR3 has 14 residues. The CDR3 sequence: CASSLETGRETQYF. CDR3 nucleotide sequence: TGTGCCAGCAGCCTCGAGACAGGGCGGGAGACCCAGTACTTC.

This chain uses TRBV7-2 with TRBJ1-2; the D gene is possibly TRBD1 (5 bases). V was trimmed by 1 base and J by 0 bases, leaving 9 bases between them. The germline V gene has CDR1 SGHTA and CDR2 FQGNSA. There are 15 residues in the CDR3. The CDR3, as DNA: TGTGCCAGCAGCTTAGTCAGGGTCCCTAACTATGGCTACACCTTC. Translation gives CASSLVRVPNYGYTF.

V and J are TRBV6-5 and TRBJ1-5; D possibly corresponds to TRBD1 (5 bases). CDR3 length: 15 amino acids. V lost 0 bases, J lost 6 bases, and 12 bases lay in between. The V gene's germline CDR1 is MNHEY and CDR2 SVGAGI. CDR3 in amino acids: CASSYSIGGGQPQHF. CDR3 nucleotide sequence: TGTGCCAGCAGTTACTCGATCGGGGGTGGTCAGCCCCAGCATTTT.

The chain joins TRBV19 to TRBJ2-1; 9 nucleotides line up with TRBD1. Germline trimming cut 9 bases from V and 6 bases from J; bases unmatched to any gene: 12. CDR3 length: 15 residues. Germline V gene sequence: CDR1 LNHDA, CDR2 SQIVND (reference sequence). CDR3 loop: CASRNRDRVFNEQFF. In DNA, the CDR3 is TGTGCCAGCAGGAACCGGGACAGGGTTTTCAATGAGCAGTTCTTC.

The rearrangement joins TRBV7-9 to TRBJ2-1; D unresolved. There are 15 residues in the CDR3. V lost 3 bases, J lost 0 bases, and 9 bases lay in between. Germline V gene data show CDR1 as SEHNR and CDR2 as FQNEAQ (reference sequence). CDR3 sequence: CASSFISSSYNEQFF. CDR3 sequence (DNA): TGTGCCAGCAGCTTTATCTCGAGCTCCTACAATGAGCAGTTCTTC.